This T cell receptor beta chain was retrieved from a study of blood T cells in healthy people across ages. The germline CDR1 and CDR2 sequences are GTSNPN and SVGIG (reference sequence). The junction had 6 bases not matched to a gene; V was cut back by 3 bases and J by 11 bases. The CDR3 loop spans 12 amino acids. Whole-study results and caveats: Roughly linear age-related decline in beta diversity appeared, significant by age roughly 40.

It was with a sample-barcoded 5' primer and a J-beta primer mix that a second PCR of roughly 6 to 12 cycles was run. One entry per CDR3 protein results from TCRdb running MiXCR on the 5' RACE reads. Here the sample spans approximately 800,000 distinct CDR3 sequences, 35% to 60% being singletons. As concerns this clonotype: Its target is unknown.

Sequenced input: blood. The receptor comes from a man older than 75 in good health. V is TRBV30 and J is TRBJ2-3; 9 nucleotides match TRBD2. CDR3 in amino acids: CAWSFSGSQQYF. The CDR3 bases are TGTGCCTGGAGCTTTAGCGGGAGCCAGCAGTATTTT.